What follows are 25 T cell receptor beta chains derived from one specimen sequenced in a study of preoperative IRX-2 immunotherapy in early breast cancer. As for treatment: preoperative locoregional IRX-2 cytokine immunotherapy. Sequencing used immunoSEQ multiplex PCR; TCRdb keeps in-frame clones, though not all of them. The data contain about 6,200 clones, roughly 79% of them singletons. This material consisted of tumor tissue, taken before IRX-2 immunotherapy. These receptors came from a human donor with breast cancer.

V is TRBV6-4 and J is TRBJ2-5; no clear D. CDR1 and CDR2 from the germline V gene are MRHNA and SNTAGT. This CDR3 is built from 12 residues. The germline V and J ends were trimmed by 5 bases and 7 bases, with 11 bases remaining between them. In DNA form, the CDR3 reads TGTGCCAGCAGTCCGTCGTCATGGACCCAGTACTTC. It codes for CASSPSSWTQYF.

The J gene is TRBJ1-2, the V gene TRBV7-7, with D possibly matching TRBD1 (6 bases). Germline V CDR1 and CDR2: SSHAT, FNYEAQ (reference sequence). This CDR3 contains 15 residues. Trimming took off 4 bases at V and 4 bases at J, with 16 bases between the two ends. CDR3 protein: CASSSDGGRSYGYTF. The CDR3 nucleotides are TGTGCCAGCAGCTCGGATGGGGGGCGCTCCTATGGCTACACCTTC.

This clone came up once. For the CDR3, the DNA is TGTGCCAGCGGGAGTTTGGGGGATCGCACTGAAGCTTTCTTT. Amino acid sequence: CASGSLGDRTEAFF. The chain joins TRBV28 to TRBJ1-1; tentatively, D is TRBD1 (5 bases). The CDR3 is 14 residues long. Germline V lookup: CDR1 MDHEN, CDR2 SYDVKM. Trimming took 8 bases from V and 4 from J, leaving 17 bases between them. Filled out from reference TRBV28 and TRBJ1-1, the complete variable domain reads DVKVTQSSRYLVKRTGEKVFLECVQDMDHENMFWYRQDPGLGLRLIYFSYDVKMKEKGDIPEGYSVSREKKERFSLILESASTNQTSMYLCASGSLGDRTEAFFGQGTRLTVV.

The gene calls are TRBV18 and TRBJ1-1, with D unresolved. The germline V gene encodes CDR1 KGHSH and CDR2 LQKENI. V lost 3 bases, J lost 3 bases, and 11 bases lay in between. The CDR3 is 14 residues long. The CDR3 DNA is TGTGCCAGCTCACCTAGCATTCAGTACACTGAAGCTTTCTTT. Amino acid sequence: CASSPSIQYTEAFF.

The chain couples TRBV10-1 to TRBJ1-5; D unresolved. The CDR3 consists of 15 residues. CDR1 and CDR2 (germline): WNHNN, SYGVQD (reference sequence). Trimming cost V 6 bases and J 0 bases, with 12 bases left between them. CDR3 sequence reads: CASSDGDNSNQPQHF. The CDR3 nucleotides read TGCGCCAGCAGCGACGGCGATAATAGCAATCAGCCCCAGCATTTT.

The V gene is TRBV6-8, the J gene TRBJ1-1; D is undetermined. This CDR3 contains 13 residues. The germline V and J ends were trimmed by 6 bases and 1 base, with 9 bases remaining between them. The germline gives CDR1 MNHGY, CDR2 SAAAGT. Here the CDR3 DNA reads TGTGCCAGCAGCACGAGGGCGAACACTGAAGCTTTCTTT. It yields the protein CASSTRANTEAFF.

This chain joins TRBV6-7 and TRBJ1-4; 9 bases align to TRBD1. TRBV6-7 is marked as an open reading frame, function uncertain. This CDR3 is built from 16 residues. The V segment lost 8 bases and the J segment 0 bases; nucleotides outside the gene matches: 7. CDR3 sequence (DNA): TGTGCCAGCGGCAACCGACAGGGGGCAACTAATGAAAAACTGTTTTTT. It encodes CASGNRQGATNEKLFF.

This clone was seen just once. The chain joins TRBV30 to TRBJ1-2; D uncertain. Germline-derived CDR1 and CDR2 are GTSNPN and SVGIG (reference sequence). This CDR3 spans 12 amino acids. Trimming removed 0 bases at V and 8 bases at J, with 10 bases between. DNA for the CDR3: TGTGCCTGGAGTGTAACTGGGTTCGGCTACACCTTC. This sequence encodes CAWSVTGFGYTF.

The V gene is TRBV19, the J gene TRBJ1-1, with a weak D call TRBD1 (5 bases). Trimming cost V 3 bases and J 2 bases, with 13 bases left between them. The CDR3 sequence is 15 residues long. Per germline, CDR1 LNHDA and CDR2 SQIVND (reference sequence). This CDR3 is CASSIVWGTNTEAFF. The CDR3 coding sequence is TGTGCCAGTAGTATTGTATGGGGGACCAACACTGAAGCTTTCTTT.

This clone was observed once. V and J are TRBV19 and TRBJ1-2; D ambiguous. This CDR3 is 13 amino acids long. Germline V gene data show CDR1 as LNHDA and CDR2 as SQIVND (reference sequence). V was shortened by 3 bases and J by 8 bases, with 13 bases between the two germline ends. The CDR3 here is CASSIQESRGYTF. The CDR3 nucleotides read TGTGCCAGTAGTATTCAAGAAAGTAGGGGCTACACCTTC.

This chain's CDR3 is CASSDLRWGSEKLFF. In DNA, the CDR3 is TGTGCCAGCAGTGACCTCCGATGGGGGAGTGAAAAACTGTTTTTT. This chain uses TRBV6-8 with TRBJ1-4; D is perhaps TRBD1 (5 bases). The CDR3 has 15 residues. The germline CDR1 and CDR2 sequences are MNHGY and SAAAGT. V gave up 5 bases and J gave up 7 bases, with 17 bases separating them.

The rearrangement joins TRBV1 to TRBJ2-7; the table assigns TRBD1, which was not confirmed against the DNA. TRBV1 corresponds to a pseudogene. This CDR3 has 15 residues. The CDR3 DNA follows: TGCGCCAGCAGCCACAGGGGGATGCACTTCTACGAGCAGTACTTC. Amino acid sequence: CASSHRGMHFYEQYF.

J is TRBJ1-2 and V is TRBV6-8, with D uncertain. The V end lost 7 bases, the J end lost 4 bases, and 25 bases lay between the germline ends. The CDR3 spans 17 residues. The germline V gene encodes CDR1 MNHGY and CDR2 SAAAGT. CDR3 amino acids: CASNKEPAGKLGYGYTF. The CDR3 DNA reads as TGTGCCAGCAACAAAGAACCAGCGGGTAAGCTTGGCTATGGCTACACCTTC.

The gene calls are TRBV30 and TRBJ2-3, with 11 nucleotides matching TRBD2. The CDR3 runs to 15 residues. In germline, CDR1 is GTSNPN, CDR2 SVGIG (reference sequence). V shed 0 bases and J 4 bases; nucleotides not matched to a gene: 3. In DNA form, the CDR3 reads TGTGCCTGGAGTGTAAATAGCGGGGGGGCAGATACGCAGTATTTT. Its protein is CAWSVNSGGADTQYF.

The rearrangement joins TRBV6-8 to TRBJ2-1; the match to TRBD1 covers 8 bases. V lost 6 bases to trimming and J lost 7 bases; unmatched junction nucleotides: 8. This CDR3 has 14 residues. Germline lookup yields CDR1 MNHGY and CDR2 SAAAGT. This chain's CDR3 is CASRRQGYSNEQFF. The DNA for the CDR3 is TGTGCCAGCAGGAGACAGGGGTACTCGAATGAGCAGTTCTTC.

This clone appeared a single time. The chain links TRBV23-1 to TRBJ1-5; 7 bases agree with TRBD1. TRBV23-1 is reported as an ORF; its role is uncertain. The J segment lost 0 bases and the V segment lost 6 bases, leaving 14 bases of the junction unmatched. The CDR3 runs 18 residues. The CDR3 is CASSFGTERGGSNQPQHF. DNA for the CDR3: TGCGCCAGCAGCTTCGGGACAGAGAGAGGAGGTAGCAATCAGCCCCAGCATTTT.

V usage is TRBV6-8 and J usage is TRBJ2-7, with 7 bases identical to TRBD1. The CDR3 length is 15 residues. CDR1 MNHGY and CDR2 SAAAGT come from the germline V gene. The ends lost 6 bases at V and 3 bases at J; junction bases unmatched: 11. In DNA, the CDR3 is TGTGCCAGCAGGATAAACCAGGGGGAGTTCTACGAGCAGTACTTC. Protein product: CASRINQGEFYEQYF.

The J gene is TRBJ1-2, the V gene TRBV30; no reliable D call. The CDR3 is 13 amino acids. V lost 0 bases and J 2 bases, leaving 7 bases between the germline ends. From germline, CDR1 is GTSNPN and CDR2 SVGIG (reference sequence). In DNA, the CDR3 is TGTGCCTGGAGTGTAAGTCAGAACTATGGCTACACCTTC. Translated, it gives CAWSVSQNYGYTF.

There are a few counts of this clone. The V and J genes are TRBV6-8 and TRBJ1-5, with D possibly matching TRBD1 (5 bases). Germline CDR1 and CDR2: MNHGY and SAAAGT. Trimming cost V 10 bases and J 0 bases, with 16 bases left between them. The CDR3 is made up of 15 amino acids. The CDR3 loop reads CATQGRAYSNQPQHF. CDR3 in DNA: TGTGCCACCCAGGGCAGGGCTTATAGCAATCAGCCCCAGCATTTT.

This clone was found a few times. The gene calls are TRBV19 and TRBJ2-1; D might be TRBD2 (7 bases). The CDR3 is 15 residues long. Germline V gene lookup returns CDR1 LNHDA and CDR2 SQIVND (reference sequence). V shed 4 bases and J shed 0 bases, with 10 bases lying between them. The CDR3, as DNA: TGTGCCAGTAGTAAAGGGGGGGGCTCCTACAATGAGCAGTTCTTC. Translated: CASSKGGGSYNEQFF.

The V and J genes are TRBV5-1 and TRBJ1-1; D unclear. From germline, CDR1 is SGHRS and CDR2 YFSETQ. The CDR3 is 14 amino acids. Trimming took 0 bases from V and 2 from J, leaving 8 bases between them. This chain's CDR3 is CASSLAGQNTEAFF. The CDR3 nucleotides are TGCGCCAGCAGCTTGGCCGGTCAAAACACTGAAGCTTTCTTT.

V gene TRBV11-3 combines with J gene TRBJ1-5; D gene ambiguous. The CDR3 covers 14 residues. The V gene's germline CDR1 is SGHNT and CDR2 YENEEA. The ends were cut back, 1 base at V and 3 bases at J, with 7 bases in the middle. CDR3 coding DNA: TGTGCCAGCAGCTTAGTAAGTCTCAATCAGCCCCAGCATTTT. Translating gives CASSLVSLNQPQHF.

V gene TRBV28 combines with J gene TRBJ1-2; D is unclear. CDR1 and CDR2 from the germline V gene are MDHEN and SYDVKM. This CDR3 spans 13 amino acids. Trimming removed 7 bases at V and 8 bases at J, with 17 bases between. CDR3 sequence reads: CASTVSSSGGYTF. In nucleotides, the CDR3 is TGTGCCAGCACCGTTTCCTCCTCGGGGGGCTACACCTTC.

The chain joins TRBV18 to TRBJ2-7, with D perhaps matching TRBD1 (6 bases). The CDR3 consists of 14 residues. Between the trimmed V and J ends, which lost 3 bases and 2 bases, there was a span of 11 bases. From germline, CDR1 is KGHSH and CDR2 LQKENI. The CDR3 sequence: CASSPPTGTYEQYF. In DNA, the CDR3 is TGTGCCAGCTCACCTCCGACAGGTACCTACGAGCAGTACTTC.

This chain links TRBV6-8 with TRBJ2-1; no definite D call. The ends were cut back, 5 bases at V and 2 bases at J, with 10 bases in the middle. CDR3 size: 14 residues. Germline CDR1 is MNHGY and CDR2 is SAAAGT. CDR3 in amino acids: CASSPHLTYNEQFF. Written as DNA, the CDR3 is TGTGCCAGCAGTCCCCATCTGACCTACAATGAGCAGTTCTTC.